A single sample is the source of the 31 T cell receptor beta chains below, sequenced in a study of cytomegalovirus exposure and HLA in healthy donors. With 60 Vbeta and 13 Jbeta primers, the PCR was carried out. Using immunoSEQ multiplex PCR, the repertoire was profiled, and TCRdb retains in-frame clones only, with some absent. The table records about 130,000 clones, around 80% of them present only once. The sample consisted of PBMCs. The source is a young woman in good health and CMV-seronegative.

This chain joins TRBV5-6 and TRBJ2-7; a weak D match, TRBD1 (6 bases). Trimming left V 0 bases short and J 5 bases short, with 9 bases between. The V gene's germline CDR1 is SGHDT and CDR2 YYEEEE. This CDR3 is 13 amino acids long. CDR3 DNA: TGTGCCAGCAGCTTGGGAGGGGGAGACGAGCAGTACTTC. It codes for CASSLGGGDEQYF.

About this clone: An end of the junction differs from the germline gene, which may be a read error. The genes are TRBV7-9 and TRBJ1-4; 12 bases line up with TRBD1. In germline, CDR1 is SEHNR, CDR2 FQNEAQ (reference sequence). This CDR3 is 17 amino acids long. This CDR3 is CSSSTRDRGLGNEKLFF. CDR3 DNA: TGTTCCAGCAGCACCCGGGACAGGGGGCTCGGTAATGAAAAACTGTTTTTT.

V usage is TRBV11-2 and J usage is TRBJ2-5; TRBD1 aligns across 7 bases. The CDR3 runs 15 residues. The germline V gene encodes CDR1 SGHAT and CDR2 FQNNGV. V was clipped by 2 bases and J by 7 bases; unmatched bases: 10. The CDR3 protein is CASSLFQGDVGTQYF. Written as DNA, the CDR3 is TGTGCCAGCAGCTTATTTCAGGGGGACGTGGGGACCCAGTACTTC.

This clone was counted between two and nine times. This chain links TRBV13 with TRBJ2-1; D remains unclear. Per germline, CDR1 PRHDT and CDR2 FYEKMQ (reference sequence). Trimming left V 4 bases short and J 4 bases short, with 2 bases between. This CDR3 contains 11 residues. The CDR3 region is CASSSYNEQFF. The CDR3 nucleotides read TGTGCCAGCAGCTCGTACAATGAGCAGTTCTTC.

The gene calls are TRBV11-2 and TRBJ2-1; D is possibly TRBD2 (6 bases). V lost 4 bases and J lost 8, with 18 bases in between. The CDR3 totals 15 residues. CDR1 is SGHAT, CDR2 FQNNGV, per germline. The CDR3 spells CASSSPASARYEQFF. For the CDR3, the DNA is TGTGCCAGCAGCTCTCCGGCTAGCGCGCGGTATGAGCAGTTCTTC.

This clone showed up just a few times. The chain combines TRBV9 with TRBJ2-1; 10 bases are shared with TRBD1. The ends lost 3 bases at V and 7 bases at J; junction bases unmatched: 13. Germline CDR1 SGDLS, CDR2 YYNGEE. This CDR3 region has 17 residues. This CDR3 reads CASSGTMGQGKQNEQFF. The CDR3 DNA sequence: TGTGCCAGCAGCGGAACCATGGGACAGGGGAAACAAAATGAGCAGTTCTTC. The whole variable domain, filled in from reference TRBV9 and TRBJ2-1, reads DSGVTQTPKHLITATGQRVTLRCSPRSGDLSVYWYQQSLDQGLQFLIQYYNGEERAKGNILERFSAQQFPDLHSELNLSSLELGDSALYFCASSGTMGQGKQNEQFFGPGTRLTVL.

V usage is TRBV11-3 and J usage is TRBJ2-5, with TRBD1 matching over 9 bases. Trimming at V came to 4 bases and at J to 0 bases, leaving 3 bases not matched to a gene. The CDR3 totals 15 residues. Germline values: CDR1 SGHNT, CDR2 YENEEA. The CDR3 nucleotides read TGTGCCAGCAGCTATGGACAGGGGTACCAAGAGACCCAGTACTTC. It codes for CASSYGQGYQETQYF.

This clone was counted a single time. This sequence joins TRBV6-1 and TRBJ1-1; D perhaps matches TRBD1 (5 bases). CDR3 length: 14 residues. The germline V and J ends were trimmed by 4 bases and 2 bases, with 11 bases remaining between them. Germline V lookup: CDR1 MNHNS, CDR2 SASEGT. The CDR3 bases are TGTGCCAGCAGTGTGAGGACACATAACACTGAAGCTTTCTTT. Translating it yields CASSVRTHNTEAFF.

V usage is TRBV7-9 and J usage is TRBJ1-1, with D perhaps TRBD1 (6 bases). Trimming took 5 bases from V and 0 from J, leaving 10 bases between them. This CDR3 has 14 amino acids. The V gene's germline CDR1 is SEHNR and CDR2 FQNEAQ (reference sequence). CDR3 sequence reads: CASSPPGVNTEAFF. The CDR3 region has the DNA TGTGCCAGCAGCCCCCCAGGGGTGAACACTGAAGCTTTCTTT.

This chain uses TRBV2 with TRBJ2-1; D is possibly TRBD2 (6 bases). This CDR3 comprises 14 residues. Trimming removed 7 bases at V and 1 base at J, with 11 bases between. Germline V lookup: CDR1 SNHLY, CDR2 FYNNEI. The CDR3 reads CASKVEGSYNEQFF. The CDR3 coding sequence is TGTGCCAGCAAGGTGGAGGGTTCCTACAATGAGCAGTTCTTC.

The CDR3, as DNA: TGTGCCAGCAGTTCGGGACTAGCGGGCGGCACAGATACGCAGTATTTT. It specifies CASSSGLAGGTDTQYF. V is TRBV28 and J is TRBJ2-3; 12 positions agree with TRBD2. The V gene end was trimmed by 4 bases and the J gene end by 1 base; junction bases not matched to a gene: 3. Germline V gene sequence: CDR1 MDHEN, CDR2 SYDVKM. The CDR3 has 16 amino acids.

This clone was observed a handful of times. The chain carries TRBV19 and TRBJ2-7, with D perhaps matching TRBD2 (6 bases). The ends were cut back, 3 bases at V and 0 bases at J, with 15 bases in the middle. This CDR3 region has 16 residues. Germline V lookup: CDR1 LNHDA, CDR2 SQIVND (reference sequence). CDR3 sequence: CASSMWGGKSSYEQYF. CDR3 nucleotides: TGTGCCAGTAGTATGTGGGGCGGGAAGAGCTCCTACGAGCAGTACTTC. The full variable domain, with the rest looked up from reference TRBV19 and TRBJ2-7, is DGGITQSPKYLFRKEGQNVTLSCEQNLNHDAMYWYRQDPGQGLRLIYYSQIVNDFQKGDIAEGYSVSREKKESFPLTVTSAQKNPTAFYLCASSMWGGKSSYEQYFGPGTRLTVT.

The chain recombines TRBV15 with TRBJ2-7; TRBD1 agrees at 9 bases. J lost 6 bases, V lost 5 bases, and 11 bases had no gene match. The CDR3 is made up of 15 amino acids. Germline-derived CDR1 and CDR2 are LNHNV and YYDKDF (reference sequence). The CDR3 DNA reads TGTGCCACCAGCCAAGGGGACAGGGACATCCTCGAGCAGTACTTC. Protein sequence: CATSQGDRDILEQYF.

The CDR3 DNA sequence: TGCGCCAGCAGCAAGGGGGAGACCCACCCAAATGAAAAACTGTTTTTT. Its translation is CASSKGETHPNEKLFF. This chain uses TRBV4-3 with TRBJ1-4; tentatively, D is TRBD1 (6 bases). There are 16 residues in the CDR3. The V end lost 5 bases, the J end lost 5 bases, and 18 bases lay between the germline ends. Germline V CDR1 and CDR2: LGHNA, YSLEER.

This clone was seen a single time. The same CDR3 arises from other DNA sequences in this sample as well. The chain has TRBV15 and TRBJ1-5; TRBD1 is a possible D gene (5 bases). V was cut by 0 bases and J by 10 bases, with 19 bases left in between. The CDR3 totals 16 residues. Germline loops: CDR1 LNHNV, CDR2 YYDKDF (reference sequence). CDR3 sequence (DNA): TGTGCCACCAGCAGAGATGCCTCGGCAGGGTGGCAACCCCAGCATTTT. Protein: CATSRDASAGWQPQHF.

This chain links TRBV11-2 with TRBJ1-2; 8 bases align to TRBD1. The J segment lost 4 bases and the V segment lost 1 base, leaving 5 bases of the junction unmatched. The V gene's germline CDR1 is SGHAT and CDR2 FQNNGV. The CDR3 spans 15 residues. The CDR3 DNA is TGTGCCAGCAGCTTAGGCAGGGGGCTCTTCTATGGCTACACCTTC. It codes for CASSLGRGLFYGYTF.

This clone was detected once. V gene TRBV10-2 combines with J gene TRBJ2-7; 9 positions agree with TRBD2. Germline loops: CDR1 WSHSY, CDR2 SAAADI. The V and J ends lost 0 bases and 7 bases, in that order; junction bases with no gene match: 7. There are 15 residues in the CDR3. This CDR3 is CASSESGLASGEQYF. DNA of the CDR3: TGCGCCAGCAGTGAGTCGGGACTAGCCTCGGGAGAGCAGTACTTC.

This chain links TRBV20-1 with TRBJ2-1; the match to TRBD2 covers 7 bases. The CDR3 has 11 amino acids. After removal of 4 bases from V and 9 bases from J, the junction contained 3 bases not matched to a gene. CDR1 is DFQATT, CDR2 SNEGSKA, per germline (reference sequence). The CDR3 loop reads CSAIGEGEQFF. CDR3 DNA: TGCAGTGCTATAGGGGAGGGTGAGCAGTTCTTC.

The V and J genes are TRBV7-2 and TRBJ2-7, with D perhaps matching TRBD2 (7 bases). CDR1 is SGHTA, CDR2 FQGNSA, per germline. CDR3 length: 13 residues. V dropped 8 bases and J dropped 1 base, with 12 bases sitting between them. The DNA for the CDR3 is TGTGCCAGCTACAGGGAGGGGTCCTACGAGCAGTACTTC. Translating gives CASYREGSYEQYF.

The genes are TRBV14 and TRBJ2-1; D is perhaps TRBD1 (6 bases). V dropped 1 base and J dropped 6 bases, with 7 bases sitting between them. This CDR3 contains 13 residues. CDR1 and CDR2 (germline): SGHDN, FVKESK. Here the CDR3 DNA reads TGTGCCAGCAGCCAAGGGACAGCCAATGAGCAGTTCTTC. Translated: CASSQGTANEQFF.

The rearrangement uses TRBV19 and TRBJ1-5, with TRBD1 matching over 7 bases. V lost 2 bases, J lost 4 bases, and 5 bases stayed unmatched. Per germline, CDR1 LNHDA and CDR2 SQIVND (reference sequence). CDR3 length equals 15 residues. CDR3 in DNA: TGTGCCAGTAGTATATTCGGGACAGCAAATCAGCCCCAGCATTTT. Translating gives CASSIFGTANQPQHF.

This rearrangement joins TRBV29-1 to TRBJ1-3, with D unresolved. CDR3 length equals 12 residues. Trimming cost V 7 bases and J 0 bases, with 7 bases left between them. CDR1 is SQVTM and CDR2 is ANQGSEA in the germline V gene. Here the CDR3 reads CSAGDSGNTIYF. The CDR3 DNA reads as TGCAGCGCCGGGGACTCTGGAAACACCATATATTTT.

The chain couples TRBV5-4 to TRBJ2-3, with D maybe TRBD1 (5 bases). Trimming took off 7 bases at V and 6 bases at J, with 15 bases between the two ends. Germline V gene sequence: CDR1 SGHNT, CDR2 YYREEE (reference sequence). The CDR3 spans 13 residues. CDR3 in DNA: TGTGCCAGCGGGGCAACTTCAACGGATACGCAGTATTTT. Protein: CASGATSTDTQYF.

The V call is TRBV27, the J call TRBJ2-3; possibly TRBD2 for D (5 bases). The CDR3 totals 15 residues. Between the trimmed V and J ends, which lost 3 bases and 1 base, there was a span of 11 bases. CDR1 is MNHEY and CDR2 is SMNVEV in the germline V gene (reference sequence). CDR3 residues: CASSFSAPRTDTQYF. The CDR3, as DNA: TGTGCCAGCAGTTTTAGCGCCCCCCGCACAGATACGCAGTATTTT.

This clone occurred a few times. The CDR3 region has the DNA TGTGCCAGCAGCTTAGCGGGGAACAATCAGCCCCAGCATTTT. This codes for CASSLAGNNQPQHF. The chain recombines TRBV11-2 with TRBJ1-5, with unresolved D. V was pared by 1 base and J by 3 bases, with 7 bases between. CDR3 length: 14 residues. The V gene's germline CDR1 is SGHAT and CDR2 FQNNGV.

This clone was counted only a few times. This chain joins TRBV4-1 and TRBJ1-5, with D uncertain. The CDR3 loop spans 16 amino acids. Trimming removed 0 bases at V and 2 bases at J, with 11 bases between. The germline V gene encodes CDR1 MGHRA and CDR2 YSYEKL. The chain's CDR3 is CASSQDGGLGNQPQHF. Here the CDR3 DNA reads TGCGCCAGCAGCCAAGATGGTGGACTGGGCAATCAGCCCCAGCATTTT.

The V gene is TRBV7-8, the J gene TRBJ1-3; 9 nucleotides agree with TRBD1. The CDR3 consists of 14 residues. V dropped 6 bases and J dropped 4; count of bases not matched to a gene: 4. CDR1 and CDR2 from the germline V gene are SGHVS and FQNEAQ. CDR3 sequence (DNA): TGTGCCAGCAGGATGGGGACAGGGGGAAACACCATATATTTT. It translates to CASRMGTGGNTIYF.

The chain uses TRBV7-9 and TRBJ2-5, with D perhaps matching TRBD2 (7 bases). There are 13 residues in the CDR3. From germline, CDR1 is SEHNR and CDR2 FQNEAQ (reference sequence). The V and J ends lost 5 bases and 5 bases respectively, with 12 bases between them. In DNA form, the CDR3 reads TGTGCCAGCAGCCCGGGGGGCCCGGAGACCCAGTACTTC. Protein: CASSPGGPETQYF.

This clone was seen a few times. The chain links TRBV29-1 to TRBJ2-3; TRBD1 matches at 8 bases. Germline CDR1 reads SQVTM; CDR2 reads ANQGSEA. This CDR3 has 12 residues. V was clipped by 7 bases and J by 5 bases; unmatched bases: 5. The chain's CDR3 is CSAYRGEDTQYF. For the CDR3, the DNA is TGCAGCGCTTACAGGGGGGAAGATACGCAGTATTTT.

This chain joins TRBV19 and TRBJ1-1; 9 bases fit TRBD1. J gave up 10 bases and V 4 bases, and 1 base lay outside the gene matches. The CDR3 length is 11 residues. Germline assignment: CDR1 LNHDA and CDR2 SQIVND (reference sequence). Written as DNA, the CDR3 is TGTGCCAGTAGTAGACAGGGGGTAGCTTTCTTT. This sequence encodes CASSRQGVAFF. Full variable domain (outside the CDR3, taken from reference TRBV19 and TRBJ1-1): DGGITQSPKYLFRKEGQNVTLSCEQNLNHDAMYWYRQDPGQGLRLIYYSQIVNDFQKGDIAEGYSVSREKKESFPLTVTSAQKNPTAFYLCASSRQGVAFFGQGTRLTVV.

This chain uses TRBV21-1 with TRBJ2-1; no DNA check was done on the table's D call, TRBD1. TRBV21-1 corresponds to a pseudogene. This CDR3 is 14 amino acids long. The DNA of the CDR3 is TGTGCCAGCAGGCTCCCGGGACAGGGGGATGAGCAGTTCTTC. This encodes CASRLPGQGDEQFF.